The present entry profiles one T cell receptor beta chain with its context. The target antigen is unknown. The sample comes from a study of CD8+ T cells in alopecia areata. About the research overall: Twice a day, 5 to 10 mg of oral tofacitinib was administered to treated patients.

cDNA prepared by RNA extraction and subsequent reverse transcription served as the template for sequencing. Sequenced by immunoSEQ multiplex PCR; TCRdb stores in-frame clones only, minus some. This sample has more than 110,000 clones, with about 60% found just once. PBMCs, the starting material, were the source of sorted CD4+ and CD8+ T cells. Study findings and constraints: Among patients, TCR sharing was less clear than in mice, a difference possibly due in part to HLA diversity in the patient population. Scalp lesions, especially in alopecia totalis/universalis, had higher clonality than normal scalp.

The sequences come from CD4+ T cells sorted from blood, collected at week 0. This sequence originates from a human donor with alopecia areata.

CDR3 protein: CAISETSGGETQYF. In DNA, the CDR3 is TGTGCCATCAGTGAAACTAGCGGTGGAGAGACCCAGTACTTC. The chain has TRBV10-3 and TRBJ2-5, with 8 bases matching TRBD2. The V segment lost 3 bases and the J segment 4 bases; nucleotides outside the gene matches: 4. The germline CDR1 and CDR2 sequences are ENHRY and SYGVKD. The CDR3 sequence is 14 residues long.